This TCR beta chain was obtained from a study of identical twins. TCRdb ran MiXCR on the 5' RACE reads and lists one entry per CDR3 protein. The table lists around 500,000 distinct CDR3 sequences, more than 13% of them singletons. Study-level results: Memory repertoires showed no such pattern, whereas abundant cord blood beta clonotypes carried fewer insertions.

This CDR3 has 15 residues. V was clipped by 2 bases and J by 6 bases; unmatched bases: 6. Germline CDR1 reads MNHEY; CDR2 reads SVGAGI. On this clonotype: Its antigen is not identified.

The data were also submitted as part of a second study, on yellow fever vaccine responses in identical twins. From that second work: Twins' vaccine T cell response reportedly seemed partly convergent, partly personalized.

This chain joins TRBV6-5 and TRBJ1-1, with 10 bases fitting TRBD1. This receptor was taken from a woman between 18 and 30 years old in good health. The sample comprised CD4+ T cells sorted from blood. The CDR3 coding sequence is TGTGCCAGCAGTTACACGGGACAGGGGTTGTCTGAAGCTTTCTTT. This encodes CASSYTGQGLSEAFF.